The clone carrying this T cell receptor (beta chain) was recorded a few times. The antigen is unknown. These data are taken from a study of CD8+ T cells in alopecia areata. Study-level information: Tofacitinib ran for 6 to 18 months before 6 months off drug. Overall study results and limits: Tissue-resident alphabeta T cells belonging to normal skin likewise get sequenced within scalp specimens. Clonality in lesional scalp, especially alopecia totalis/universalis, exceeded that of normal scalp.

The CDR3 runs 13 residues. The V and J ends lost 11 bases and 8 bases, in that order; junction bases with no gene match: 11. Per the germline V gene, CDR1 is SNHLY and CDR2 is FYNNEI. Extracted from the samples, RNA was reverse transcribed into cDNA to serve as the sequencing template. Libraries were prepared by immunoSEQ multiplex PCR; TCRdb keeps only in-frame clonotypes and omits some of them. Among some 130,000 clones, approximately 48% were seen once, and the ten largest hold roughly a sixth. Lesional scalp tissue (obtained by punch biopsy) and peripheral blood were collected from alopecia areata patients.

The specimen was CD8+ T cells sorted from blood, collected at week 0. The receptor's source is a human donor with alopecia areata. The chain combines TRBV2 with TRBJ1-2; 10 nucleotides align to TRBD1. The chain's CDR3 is CAGPDRGDNGYTF. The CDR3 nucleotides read TGTGCCGGCCCGGACAGGGGGGATAACGGCTACACCTTC.